This T cell receptor beta chain originates from a study of cytomegalovirus exposure and HLA in healthy donors. PCR primers comprised 60 Vbeta and 13 Jbeta primers. The repertoire was sequenced with immunoSEQ multiplex PCR; TCRdb's copy has only in-frame clones and lacks some. The table lists about 110,000 clones, 60% to 85% of them singletons, with more than 4.5% in the top ten. The sample was PBMCs. This receptor was taken from a female donor in good health and CMV-seropositive.

The CDR3 region is CASSQTPEGAALDTQYF. As DNA, the CDR3 is TGTGCCAGCAGCCAAACACCGGAGGGGGCAGCGTTGGATACGCAGTATTTT. V usage is TRBV7-3 and J usage is TRBJ2-3; tentative D call: TRBD1 (7 bases). Germline CDR1 and CDR2: SGHTA and FQGTGA. The CDR3 consists of 17 residues. The ends were cut back, 5 bases at V and 6 bases at J, with 24 bases in the middle.